These 21 T cell receptor beta chains were sequenced from one sample in a study of cytomegalovirus exposure and HLA in healthy donors. The table came from immunoSEQ multiplex PCR; TCRdb's copy has only in-frame clones and leaves some out. The sample has fewer than 90,000 clones; more than 70% are singletons. Sequenced material: PBMCs. The receptors derive from a woman aged 18-29 years in good health and CMV-seropositive.

The V gene is TRBV7-2, the J gene TRBJ2-5; 10 bases agree with TRBD2. Germline lookup yields CDR1 SGHTA and CDR2 FQGNSA. V lost 4 bases and J lost 5; bases outside the gene matches: 16. The CDR3 consists of 18 residues. The CDR3 DNA reads TGTGCCAGCAGCTCGCGGTCAGGGCTAGCGGGGGACCTGGAGACCCAGTACTTC. Its translation: CASSSRSGLAGDLETQYF.

J is TRBJ2-3 and V is TRBV6-6; D might be TRBD2 (6 bases). CDR3 length: 11 amino acids. V dropped 8 bases and J dropped 4 bases, with 7 bases sitting between them. Germline-derived CDR1 and CDR2 are MNHNY and SVGAGI (reference sequence). The CDR3 here is CASGGSDTQYF. The CDR3 DNA follows: TGTGCCAGCGGAGGGTCAGATACGCAGTATTTT.

This chain joins TRBV18 and TRBJ1-1, with D unclear. The CDR3 consists of 12 residues. Trimming removed 6 bases from V and 1 base from J, with 6 bases in between. Germline lookup yields CDR1 KGHSH and CDR2 LQKENI. The CDR3 nucleotides read TGTGCCAGCTCTGGAGGGAACACTGAAGCTTTCTTT. This codes for CASSGGNTEAFF.

The V call is TRBV7-6, the J call TRBJ2-7; D gene uncertain. V was trimmed by 4 bases and J by 0 bases, leaving 10 bases between them. The V gene's germline CDR1 is SGHVS and CDR2 FNYEAQ. The CDR3 runs to 14 residues. The CDR3 nucleotides read TGTGCCAGCAGCTCGTCACAGAGCTCCTACGAGCAGTACTTC. This translates into CASSSSQSSYEQYF.

DNA of the CDR3: TGTGCCAGCAGCCCACTTAGGTCGACTAGCCCTAACAATGAGCAGTTCTTC. Protein product: CASSPLRSTSPNNEQFF. This chain uses TRBV27 with TRBJ2-1, with 7 positions matching TRBD2. The germline CDR1 and CDR2 sequences are MNHEY and SMNVEV (reference sequence). This CDR3 spans 17 amino acids. Trimming cost V 6 bases and J 5 bases; bases outside gene matches: 16.

The rearrangement uses TRBV5-4 and TRBJ1-2; 8 bases map to TRBD1. Germline V gene lookup returns CDR1 SGHNT and CDR2 YYREEE (reference sequence). This CDR3 spans 15 amino acids. Trimming took 6 bases from V and 0 from J; bases not matched to a gene: 7. This CDR3 reads CASNFGDRTNYGYTF. The CDR3 DNA follows: TGTGCCAGCAACTTCGGGGACAGGACTAACTATGGCTACACCTTC.

The chain has TRBV7-2 and TRBJ2-3; 7 bases are shared with TRBD2. Germline-derived CDR1 and CDR2 are SGHTA and FQGNSA. The CDR3 spans 14 residues. With V trimmed by 6 bases and J by 0 bases, 3 bases remained unmatched. As DNA, the CDR3 is TGTGCCAGCAGTCTAGCGGCTAGCACAGATACGCAGTATTTT. Its protein product is CASSLAASTDTQYF.

The chain recombines TRBV5-1 with TRBJ2-7; weak D call: TRBD2 (5 bases). This CDR3 region has 13 residues. Germline V gene sequence: CDR1 SGHRS, CDR2 YFSETQ. Trimming removed 4 bases at V and 5 bases at J, with 13 bases between. The CDR3 bases are TGCGCCAGCAGCGGGAGCCGAGACCACGAGCAGTACTTC. Amino acids: CASSGSRDHEQYF.

The chain links TRBV5-1 to TRBJ1-2, with D possibly TRBD1 on 5 matching bases. Germline CDR1 and CDR2: SGHRS and YFSETQ. This CDR3 region has 13 residues. Trimming removed 4 bases at V and 4 bases at J, with 11 bases between. CDR3: CASSREDSYGYTF. The CDR3 region has the DNA TGCGCCAGCAGCAGAGAAGACAGCTATGGCTACACCTTC.

The CDR3 region has the DNA TGTGCCTGGACCCGTACCAGGGGCGGCTATGGCTACACCTTC. Its translation is CAWTRTRGGYGYTF. The chain couples TRBV30 to TRBJ1-2; TRBD1 might be the D (6 bases). The CDR3 consists of 14 residues. V lost 4 bases to trimming and J lost 4 bases, with 16 bases between them. CDR1 is GTSNPN, CDR2 SVGIG, per germline (reference sequence).

The rearrangement uses TRBV28 and TRBJ1-6; weak D call: TRBD1 (6 bases). V lost 1 base, J lost 11 bases, and 6 bases lay in between. Per germline, CDR1 MDHEN and CDR2 SYDVKM. The CDR3 length is 12 residues. The CDR3 protein is CASSLSGAPLHF. The CDR3, as DNA: TGTGCCAGCAGTTTATCAGGGGCACCCCTCCACTTT.

The rearrangement uses TRBV2 and TRBJ1-1; 10 nucleotides line up with TRBD1. The germline V gene encodes CDR1 SNHLY and CDR2 FYNNEI. The CDR3 has 14 amino acids. V was pared by 8 bases and J by 11 bases, with 14 bases of the junction left unmatched. The CDR3 DNA is TGTGCCAGCGGGAAGACAGGGGGCGATCGTTGGGCTTTCTTT. It codes for CASGKTGGDRWAFF.

The chain combines TRBV5-8 with TRBJ2-1, with D tentatively TRBD1 (6 bases). The CDR3 covers 14 residues. The germline V and J ends were trimmed by 5 bases and 5 bases, with 14 bases remaining between them. The V gene's germline CDR1 is SGHTS and CDR2 YDEGEE. DNA for the CDR3: TGTGCCAGCAGGCTCGTGGGGGCCCACAATGAGCAGTTCTTC. Amino acids: CASRLVGAHNEQFF. Complete variable domain (other parts from reference TRBV5-8 and TRBJ2-1): EAGVTQSPTHLIKTRGQQATLRCSPISGHTSVYWYQQALGLGLQFLLWYDEGEERNRGNFPPRFSGRQFPNYSSELNVNALELEDSALYLCASRLVGAHNEQFFGPGTRLTVL.

The rearrangement uses TRBV5-6 and TRBJ2-1; D uncertain. The CDR3 length is 13 residues. V was pared by 0 bases and J by 5 bases, with 6 bases between. CDR1 SGHDT and CDR2 YYEEEE come from the germline V gene. In DNA form, the CDR3 reads TGTGCCAGCAGCTTGGGCAGTAACAATGAGCAGTTCTTC. Translation: CASSLGSNNEQFF.

The V call is TRBV7-9, the J call TRBJ2-7; 7 bases are a match to TRBD1. CDR1 is SEHNR, CDR2 FQNEAQ, per germline (reference sequence). The CDR3 is 12 residues long. V shed 5 bases, J shed 6 bases, and the junction held 4 bases outside the gene matches. CDR3 residues: CASSAYRGEQYF. CDR3 sequence (DNA): TGTGCCAGCAGCGCCTACAGGGGCGAGCAGTACTTC.

The V gene is TRBV5-6, the J gene TRBJ2-7, with 9 positions matching TRBD1. The CDR3 loop spans 14 amino acids. Germline CDR1 reads SGHDT; CDR2 reads YYEEEE. The ends lost 4 bases at V and 3 bases at J; junction bases unmatched: 5. The CDR3 spells CASSQTGGSYEQYF. For the CDR3, the DNA is TGTGCCAGCAGCCAGACAGGGGGAAGCTACGAGCAGTACTTC.

The chain carries TRBV7-3 and TRBJ2-7, with D tentatively TRBD1 (6 bases). CDR3 length equals 13 residues. Trimming removed 5 bases at V and 4 bases at J, with 12 bases between. Germline CDR1 reads SGHTA; CDR2 reads FQGTGA. In DNA, the CDR3 is TGTGCCAGCAGCCCGGACAGTAGTTACGAGCAGTACTTC. Protein product: CASSPDSSYEQYF. Using reference TRBV7-3 and TRBJ2-7 for the parts outside the CDR3, the full variable domain is GAGVSQTPSNKVTEKGKYVELRCDPISGHTALYWYRQSLGQGPEFLIYFQGTGAADDSGLPNDRFFAVRPEGSVSTLKIQRTERGDSAVYLCASSPDSSYEQYFGPGTRLTVT.

The genes are TRBV7-8 and TRBJ1-2, with TRBD1 matching 9 bases. V was clipped by 5 bases and J by 7 bases; unmatched bases: 11. Germline CDR1 and CDR2: SGHVS and FQNEAQ. The CDR3 extends over 15 amino acids. The CDR3 nucleotides are TGTGCCAGCAGCACCAATGACAGGGGGGCTGGTGGCTACACCTTC. Translating it yields CASSTNDRGAGGYTF.

The chain recombines TRBV6-5 with TRBJ2-7; no clear D. V lost 6 bases and J lost 3, with 6 bases in between. This CDR3 is built from 11 residues. Germline-derived CDR1 and CDR2 are MNHEY and SVGAGI. DNA of the CDR3: TGTGCCAGCAGCTCCCGCTACGAGCAGTACTTC. Residues: CASSSRYEQYF.

The V and J genes are TRBV9 and TRBJ2-5; TRBD2 aligns across 10 bases. Trimming took 0 bases from V and 4 from J; bases not matched to a gene: 6. The CDR3 has 16 amino acids. Looked up from germline, CDR1 is SGDLS and CDR2 is YYNGEE. CDR3 DNA sequence: TGTGCCAGCAGCGTAGACAGCGGGGGGGCGGGAGAGACCCAGTACTTC. This codes for CASSVDSGGAGETQYF.

The J gene is TRBJ1-2, the V gene TRBV25-1; D uncertain. From germline, CDR1 is MGHDK and CDR2 SYGVNS. V was clipped by 0 bases and J by 2 bases, with 7 bases between them. The CDR3 runs 14 residues. CDR3 sequence (DNA): TGTGCCAGCAGTGAATATGGGCTGAACTATGGCTACACCTTC. Residues: CASSEYGLNYGYTF.